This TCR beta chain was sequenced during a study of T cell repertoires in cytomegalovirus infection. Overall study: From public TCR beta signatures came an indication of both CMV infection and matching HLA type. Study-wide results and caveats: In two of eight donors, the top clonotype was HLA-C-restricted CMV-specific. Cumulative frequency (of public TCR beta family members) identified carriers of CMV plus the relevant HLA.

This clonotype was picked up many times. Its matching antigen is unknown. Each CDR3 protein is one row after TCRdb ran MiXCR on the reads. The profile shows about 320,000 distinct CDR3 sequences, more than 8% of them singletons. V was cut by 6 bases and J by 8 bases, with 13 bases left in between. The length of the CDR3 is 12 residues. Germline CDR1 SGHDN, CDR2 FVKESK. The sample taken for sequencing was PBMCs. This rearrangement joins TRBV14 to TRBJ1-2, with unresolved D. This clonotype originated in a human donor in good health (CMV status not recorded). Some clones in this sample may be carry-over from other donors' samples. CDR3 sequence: CASSPDWRGYTF. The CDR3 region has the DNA TGTGCCAGCAGTCCCGACTGGAGAGGCTACACCTTC. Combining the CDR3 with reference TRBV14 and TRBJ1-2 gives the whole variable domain EAGVTQFPSHSVIEKGQTVTLRCDPISGHDNLYWYRRVMGKEIKFLLHFVKESKQDESGMPNNRFLAERTGGTYSTLKVQPAELEDSGVYFCASSPDWRGYTFGSGTRLTVV.